This section outlines one T cell receptor (beta chain) sequence together with its context. Its antigen is undetermined. The data belong to a study of Ad26.COV2.S vaccination and SARS-CoV-2 variants. V was pared by 0 bases and J by 2 bases, with 8 bases between. The CDR3 consists of 16 residues. Germline-derived CDR1 and CDR2 are PRHDT and FYEKMQ (reference sequence). The table came from immunoSEQ multiplex PCR; TCRdb's copy has only in-frame clones and leaves some out. This table holds hundreds of thousands of clones, 80% to 90% found once. Study findings and constraints: Measures of TCR breadth and depth may have fallen short of total T cell responses.

Noted treatment: over 15 received Ad26.COV2.S at low or high dose, single or two shots; 5 received placebo; per-sample allocation not given. Day 63 after the first injection of vaccine or placebo was the sampling time. This sequence was found in a person between 18 and 65 years old who received the Ad26.COV2.S COVID-19 vaccine or a placebo. The sequenced sample was peripheral blood, obtained in a trial of Ad26.COV2.S vaccine versus placebo. V and J are TRBV13 and TRBJ2-6; D not certain. CDR3 bases: TGTGCCAGCAGCTTAGGGGGTTTCGCTGGGGCCAACGTCCTGACTTTC. Protein: CASSLGGFAGANVLTF. The entire variable domain, with the rest obtained from reference TRBV13 and TRBJ2-6, is as follows: AAGVIQSPRHLIKEKRETATLKCYPIPRHDTVYWYQQGPGQDPQFLISFYEKMQSDKGSIPDRFSAQQFSDYHSELNMSSLELGDSALYFCASSLGGFAGANVLTFGAGSRLTVL.